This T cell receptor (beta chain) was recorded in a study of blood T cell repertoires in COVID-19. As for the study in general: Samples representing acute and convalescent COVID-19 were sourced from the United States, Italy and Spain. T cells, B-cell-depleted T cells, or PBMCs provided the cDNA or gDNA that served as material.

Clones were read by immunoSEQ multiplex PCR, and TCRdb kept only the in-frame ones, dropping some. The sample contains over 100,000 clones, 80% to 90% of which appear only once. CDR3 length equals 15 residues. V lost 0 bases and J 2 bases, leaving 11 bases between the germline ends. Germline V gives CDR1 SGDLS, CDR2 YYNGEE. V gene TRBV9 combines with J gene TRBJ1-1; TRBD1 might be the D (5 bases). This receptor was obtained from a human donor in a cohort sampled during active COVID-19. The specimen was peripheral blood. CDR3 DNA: TGTGCCAGCAGCGTAGTGGTGGACACAAACACTGAAGCTTTCTTT. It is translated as CASSVVVDTNTEAFF.